This passage covers 24 T cell receptor beta chains from one sample sequenced in a study of post-analysis software for immune sequencing data (dated by TCRdb to about 2015). Library construction relied on PCR. For sequencing, an Illumina HiSeq 2500 was employed. To reduce PCR and sequencing biases, unique molecular identifiers were built into the TCR beta cDNA libraries. The public reads were quality trimmed at Q25 with fastp and then assembled into clones with MiXCR by TCRdb, keeping productive beta chains. Merged by CDR3 protein, the rows form single entries marked with the most common genes and DNA. Within this sample are 350,000 to 500,000 distinct CDR3 sequences, with approximately 42% of them counted one time only. The ten largest clones take up roughly 8.2% of the sample. Antigens of these TCRs are unknown. Overall results and qualifications from the work: Patients showed significantly higher frequencies than controls for a handful of TRBV segments, among them TRBV5-6, TRBV5-1 and TRBV20-1.

Sequenced: blood. The origin of the receptors is a girl aged 2-10 years with multiple sclerosis.

The sample holds a few counts of this clonotype. The chain has TRBV9 and TRBJ2-1; 12 bases align to TRBD2. The length of the CDR3 is 16 residues. CDR1 and CDR2 from the germline V gene are SGDLS and YYNGEE. Trimming cost V 0 bases and J 10 bases; bases outside gene matches: 8. As DNA, the CDR3 is TGTGCCAGCAGCGTAGAGACTAGCGGGGGCCCCTGGGAGCAGTTCTTC. It encodes CASSVETSGGPWEQFF.

Here the CDR3 reads CASSLAATQYF. The CDR3 DNA is TGTGCCAGTAGTCTTGCGGCGACCCAGTACTTC. V usage is TRBV19 and J usage is TRBJ2-7; D remains unclear. TRBJ2-5 explains the end of the DNA better; the J call may be wrong. The germline gives CDR1 LNHDA, CDR2 SQIVND (reference sequence). CDR3 size: 11 residues.

V usage is TRBV4-3 and J usage is TRBJ2-1, with TRBD1 identical over 8 bases. Trimming took 4 bases from V and 2 from J; bases not matched to a gene: 7. CDR3 size: 16 residues. The germline V gene has CDR1 LGHNA and CDR2 YSLEER. Written as DNA, the CDR3 is TGCGCCAGCAGCCGTACAGGGGGTGGCACCTACAATGAGCAGTTCTTC. Translated, it gives CASSRTGGGTYNEQFF.

This clonotype was found a few times. The J gene is TRBJ2-3, the V gene TRBV28; D unclear. Trimming cost V 4 bases and J 2 bases, with 4 bases left between them. The CDR3 loop spans 12 amino acids. Germline V gene lookup returns CDR1 MDHEN and CDR2 SYDVKM. For the CDR3, the DNA is TGTGCCAGCAGTTCAGTCACAGATACGCAGTATTTT. This translates into CASSSVTDTQYF.

The chain couples TRBV15 to TRBJ2-3, with 9 bases aligning to TRBD2. J lost 2 bases, V lost 5 bases, and 8 bases had no gene match. The CDR3 is 16 residues long. CDR1 LNHNV and CDR2 YYDKDF come from the germline V gene (reference sequence). The CDR3, as DNA: TGTGCCACCAGCGCGTGGGCTAGCGGGGTCACAGATACGCAGTATTTT. Encoded protein: CATSAWASGVTDTQYF.

V usage is TRBV5-1 and J usage is TRBJ2-4, with a possible D match to TRBD2 (6 bases). TRBJ2-7 matches the DNA end more closely, so the J call is doubtful. Per the germline V gene, CDR1 is SGHRS and CDR2 is YFSETQ. The CDR3 contains 17 residues. The CDR3 nucleotides read TGCGCCAGCAGCGGGGGGACGAGAGGAGGATTTTCCTACGAGCAGTACTTC. Protein product: CASSGGTRGGFSYEQYF.

The J gene is TRBJ1-5, the V gene TRBV28; TRBD1 is a possible D gene (5 bases). Trimming shortened V by 6 bases and J by 1 base, and 10 bases separated the two germline ends. CDR3 size: 14 residues. CDR1 and CDR2 (germline): MDHEN, SYDVKM. CDR3 sequence: CASSSRGSNQPQHF. The CDR3 DNA is TGTGCCAGCAGCTCCCGGGGGAGCAATCAGCCCCAGCATTTT.

This clonotype was counted a few times. The chain recombines TRBV29-1 with TRBJ1-2; D is unresolved. The CDR3 has 11 residues. The germline gives CDR1 SQVTM, CDR2 ANQGSEA. Trimming took off 7 bases at V and 1 base at J, with 7 bases between the two ends. CDR3 sequence reads: CSDQNNYGYTF. The DNA of the CDR3 is TGCAGCGATCAGAATAACTATGGCTACACCTTC.

This clonotype was seen a handful of times. The rearrangement links TRBV7-2 to TRBJ2-5; D not resolved. This CDR3 spans 14 amino acids. The germline V gene has CDR1 SGHTA and CDR2 FQGNSA. Trimming shortened V by 1 base and J by 0 bases, and 6 bases separated the two germline ends. The CDR3: CASSLGSYQETQYF. Here the CDR3 DNA reads TGTGCCAGCAGCTTAGGGAGTTACCAAGAGACCCAGTACTTC.

The V gene is TRBV29-1, the J gene TRBJ2-7; D remains unclear. The germline gives CDR1 SQVTM, CDR2 ANQGSEA. The CDR3 totals 12 residues. The ends were cut back, 3 bases at V and 4 bases at J, with 10 bases in the middle. CDR3 coding DNA: TGCAGCGTTGACATCGGCCCATACGAGCAGTACTTC. Translating it yields CSVDIGPYEQYF.

As regards this clonotype: One base away lies a much larger clone, so this may be a sequencing read error. The gene calls are TRBV3-1 and TRBJ1-1, with 8 bases identical to TRBD1. The CDR3 is 17 amino acids. Germline CDR1 is LGHDT and CDR2 is YNNKEL (reference sequence). The CDR3 sequence is CAGSQVNRGTLVTEAFF. In DNA form, the CDR3 reads TGTGCCGGCAGCCAAGTAAACAGGGGGACCCTGGTCACTGAAGCTTTCTTT.

This clonotype was counted between two and nine times. This chain joins TRBV5-6 and TRBJ2-1; TRBD1 matches 7 bases. The junction had 8 bases not matched to a gene; V was cut back by 3 bases and J by 2 bases. This CDR3 contains 16 residues. Germline V gene sequence: CDR1 SGHDT, CDR2 YYEEEE. The CDR3 sequence is CASSYILGTAYNEQFF. The CDR3 nucleotides are TGTGCCAGCAGCTACATCCTCGGGACAGCCTACAATGAGCAGTTCTTC.

Notes on this clonotype: This may come from a read error, since a much larger clone is one base off. This chain links TRBV6-5 with TRBJ2-5; D perhaps matches TRBD1 (6 bases). The ends were cut back, 8 bases at V and 1 base at J, with 14 bases in the middle. This CDR3 is 14 amino acids long. Germline loops: CDR1 MNHEY, CDR2 SVGAGI. CDR3 loop: CASGQHGTQETQYF. In DNA, the CDR3 is TGTGCCAGCGGACAGCACGGGACCCAAGAGACCCAGTACTTC.

The J gene is TRBJ2-1, the V gene TRBV7-2; 8 bases are shared with TRBD2. The V segment lost 6 bases and the J segment 7 bases; nucleotides outside the gene matches: 11. The germline V gene has CDR1 SGHTA and CDR2 FQGNSA. CDR3 size: 15 residues. The CDR3 loop is CASSLGLGMRNEQFF. The CDR3 DNA follows: TGTGCCAGCAGTCTGGGACTAGGCATGAGGAATGAGCAGTTCTTC.

Note on this clonotype: One end of the junction does not line up with germline, which may come from a read error. V is TRBV9 and J is TRBJ2-3; D is unclear. The CDR3 length is 16 residues. Germline CDR1 reads SGDLS; CDR2 reads YYNGEE. The CDR3 sequence: CASSVVERPSTDTRYF. The CDR3 region has the DNA TGTGCCAGCAGCGTAGTAGAAAGGCCGTCCACAGATACGCGGTATTTT.

V and J are TRBV12-3 or TRBV12-4 and TRBJ1-2; D ambiguous. CDR3 length equals 16 residues. Trimming took off 5 bases at V and 5 bases at J, with 21 bases between the two ends. In DNA form, the CDR3 reads TGTGCCAGCAGTAAACAAGTAACGCCTTTAGGGTATGGCTACACCTTC. Its translation: CASSKQVTPLGYGYTF.

The chain carries TRBV29-1 and TRBJ2-5, with 7 nucleotides matching TRBD2. The ends lost 0 bases at V and 1 base at J; junction bases unmatched: 2. Per germline, CDR1 SQVTM and CDR2 ANQGSEA. This CDR3 comprises 14 residues. The CDR3 spells CSVEDTGGQETQYF. DNA of the CDR3: TGCAGCGTTGAAGATACGGGGGGCCAAGAGACCCAGTACTTC.

This clonotype was detected only a few times. This sequence joins TRBV12-5 and TRBJ2-7, with D possibly being TRBD2 (5 bases). The germline CDR1 and CDR2 sequences are LGHNT and FRNRAP. V dropped 2 bases and J dropped 2 bases, with 16 bases sitting between them. The CDR3 is made up of 16 amino acids. CDR3 in DNA: TGTGCTAGTGGTTTGACCAGCGGAAGAAATCCCTACGAGCAGTACTTC. Protein product: CASGLTSGRNPYEQYF.

V and J are TRBV20-1 and TRBJ2-3; D could derive from TRBD1 or TRBD2 (5 bases each). Germline assignment: CDR1 DFQATT and CDR2 SNEGSKA (reference sequence). V lost 2 bases and J lost 0, with 9 bases in between. The CDR3 has 14 amino acids. This CDR3 reads CSARSGASTDTQYF. The CDR3, as DNA: TGCAGTGCTAGATCCGGGGCTAGCACAGATACGCAGTATTTT.

The chain joins TRBV4-3 to TRBJ2-7; D gene unclear. CDR1 is LGHNA and CDR2 is YSLEER in the germline V gene. Trimming took off 0 bases at V and 2 bases at J, with 8 bases between the two ends. The CDR3 is 14 amino acids. This CDR3 reads CASSQDLLPYEQYF. The CDR3 DNA reads as TGCGCCAGCAGCCAAGACCTGTTACCCTACGAGCAGTACTTC.

About this clonotype itself: Because it lacks the conserved phenylalanine or tryptophan at the end, this CDR3 is likely a read error. The chain couples TRBV7-6 to TRBJ2-5, with a possible D match to TRBD2 (6 bases). Matching the DNA end better, TRBJ2-7 makes the J call doubtful. Germline CDR1 is SGHVS and CDR2 is FNYEAQ. This CDR3 has 14 residues. The CDR3 is CASSVGLNLHEQYC. The CDR3 DNA follows: TGTGCCAGCAGCGTGGGACTCAATCTCCACGAGCAGTACTGC.

The chain joins TRBV7-2 to TRBJ2-1; 8 positions match TRBD2. Germline V gene data show CDR1 as SGHTA and CDR2 as FQGNSA. The CDR3 consists of 16 residues. Trimming at V came to 7 bases and at J to 7 bases, leaving 15 bases not matched to a gene. The CDR3 reads CASISPGASGRNEQFF. DNA for the CDR3: TGTGCCAGCATCTCCCCCGGGGCTAGCGGGCGAAATGAGCAGTTCTTC.

This chain links TRBV15 with TRBJ1-2; possible D gene TRBD1, 5 bases. Trimming pared 2 bases from V and 3 bases from J, leaving 13 bases between. Germline-derived CDR1 and CDR2 are LNHNV and YYDKDF (reference sequence). There are 15 residues in the CDR3. The CDR3 spells CATSRLGGSDYGYTF. DNA of the CDR3: TGTGCCACCAGCAGATTGGGGGGGTCGGACTATGGCTACACCTTC. The whole variable domain, remainder taken from reference TRBV15 and TRBJ1-2, is DAMVIQNPRYQVTQFGKPVTLSCSQTLNHNVMYWYQQKSSQAPKLLFHYYDKDFNNEADTPDNFQSRRPNTSFCFLDIRSPGLGDTAMYLCATSRLGGSDYGYTFGSGTRLTVV.

The table lists this clonotype with a few counts. This sequence joins TRBV12-3 or TRBV12-4 and TRBJ2-1; 11 positions agree with TRBD2. The trim removed 6 bases at V and 3 bases at J, leaving 4 bases unmatched. CDR3 length equals 15 residues. The DNA of the CDR3 is TGTGCCAGCAGCACTAGCGGGGGCCTCTACAATGAGCAGTTCTTC. Translating gives CASSTSGGLYNEQFF.